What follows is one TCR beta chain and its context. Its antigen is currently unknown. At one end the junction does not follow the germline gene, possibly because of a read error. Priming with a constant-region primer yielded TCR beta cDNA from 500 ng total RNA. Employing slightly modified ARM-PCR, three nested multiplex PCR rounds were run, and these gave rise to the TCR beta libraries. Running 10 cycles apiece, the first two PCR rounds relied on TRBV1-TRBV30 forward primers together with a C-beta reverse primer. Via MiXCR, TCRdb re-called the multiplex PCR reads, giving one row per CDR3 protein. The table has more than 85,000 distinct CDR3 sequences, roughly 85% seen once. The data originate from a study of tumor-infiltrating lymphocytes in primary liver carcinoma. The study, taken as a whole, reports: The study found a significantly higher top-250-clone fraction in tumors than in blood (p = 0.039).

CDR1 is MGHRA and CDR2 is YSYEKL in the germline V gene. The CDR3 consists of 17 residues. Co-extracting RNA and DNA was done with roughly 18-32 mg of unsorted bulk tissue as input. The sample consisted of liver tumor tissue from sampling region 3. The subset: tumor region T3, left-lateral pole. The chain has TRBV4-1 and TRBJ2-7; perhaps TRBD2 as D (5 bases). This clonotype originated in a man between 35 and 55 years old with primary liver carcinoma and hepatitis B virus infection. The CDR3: CASSQGPASGVAYEQYF. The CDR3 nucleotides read TGCGCAAGCAGCCAAGGTCCCGCCAGCGGAGTAGCCTACGAGCAGTACTTC.